The TCR beta chain under discussion was sequenced for a study of blood T cell repertoires in COVID-19 (dated by TCRdb to 2018 to 2021). Study-level background: Samples from collaborators originated in the United States, Italy and Spain and spanned both the acute and convalescent phases of COVID-19. The repertoires were released in a freely available public database intended as a resource for research on the immune response to SARS-CoV-2. The dataset comprised deeply sampled blood TCRbeta repertoires from subjects exposed to, actively infected with, or recovered from COVID-19. Where available, HLA class I and class II types were taken from metadata supplied by the sample provider and were not determined by assay-based typing. The prospective study material was composed of cDNA or gDNA derived from T cells, B-cell-depleted T cells, or PBMCs. Samples came from the ongoing ImmuneRACE study (first 160 participants) plus 1,254 subjects from 6 global collaborators. Sample metadata almost always included a de-identified subject ID, COVID-19 status, age in years and sex.

Broader findings and caveats from the paper: Clinical and demographic metadata were provided uncurated, with the amount varying by source and participant.

As to this clone: Its antigen remains undetermined. There are no base qualities to consult, and no much larger clone falls within one base.

TCRbeta CDR3 regions were amplified from genomic DNA by means of the immunoSEQ Assay, a bias-controlled multiplex PCR. In the paper's pipeline: The number of nucleated cells in each sample was estimated from the amplification of reference gene primers within the assay. To quantify the absolute abundance of each unique TCRbeta CDR3 rearrangement, sequence reads were collapsed and filtered. For each sample, productive Simpson clonality was calculated as the square root of Simpson's diversity index across productive rearrangements. TCRdb's version of the immuneACCESS table is confined to in-frame rearrangements and falls short of the full clone set. An unresolved V gene accounts for under half of the shortfall where checked; the remainder is of unknown origin. D and trimming come from the DNA, and the V and J calls and clone size come from that table. The sample table holds approximately 300,000 clones, of which around nine tenths were seen once. The ten top clones hold 2.6% of the sample.

The CDR3 runs 16 residues from the cysteine to the phenylalanine. Left in the record is the CDR3 DNA by itself, 48 bases read in frame from the first base. Based on the germline V gene, the CDR1 and CDR2 sequences are LGHNA and YNFKEQ. Deletion took 3 bases off V and 1 base off J, with a span of 10 bases between the germline ends. Participants in the prospective study were aged 18 to 89 years, lived in about two dozen United States geographic areas, and enrolled through a virtual design. Cohort assignment in the prospective study relied on participant-reported clinical history from a screening survey and a study questionnaire. ImmuneRACE Cohort 3 recovered participants were defined by two consecutive negative NP/OP PCR tests, healthcare professional clearance, or symptom resolution. In the prospective study, mobile phlebotomists collected whole blood, serum and a nasopharyngeal or oropharyngeal swab from each participant. Over a roughly 2-month period, participants in the prospective study had the option of providing additional blood draws and questionnaires. Prospective study blood samples were shipped either frozen or at room temperature before DNA extraction.

This sequence was found in a man in his sixties who had recovered from COVID-19. Here the chain combines TRBV4-2 and TRBJ1-6; TRBD1 is perhaps the D gene, given 6 matching bases. Sequenced: PBMCs or T cells enriched from blood (not recorded which). The CDR3: CASSQLTGSYNSPLHF. The nucleotide sequence is given as TGTGCCAGCAGCCAGCTGACAGGTTCCTATAATTCACCCCTCCACTTT.